A selection of T cell receptor beta chains follows, all from one sample in a study of blood T cells in healthy people across ages. TCRdb itself ran the 5' RACE reads through MiXCR, one entry per CDR3 protein. The sample shows 1.5 million or so distinct CDR3 sequences, 42% of them seen only once. The sample comprised blood. The receptor set was obtained from a woman younger than 30 in good health. Each CDR3 is given with its conserved first and last residue. The order of the fields is clone size, J gene, D gene, V gene, CDR3 protein, CDR3 DNA. The D gene is left open where the match is weak. Clone size, where shown, is once, few, many, or a class for clones that have expanded.

clone size: once
J gene: TRBJ2-3
D gene: TRBD1
V gene: TRBV24-1
CDR3 protein: CATSDMGQGSTDTQYF
CDR3 DNA: TGTGCCACCAGTGACATGGGACAGGGGAGCACAGATACGCAGTATTTT

clone size: NA
J gene: TRBJ2-1
D gene: NA
V gene: TRBV5-1
CDR3 protein: CASSQYSDEQFF
CDR3 DNA: TGCGCCAGCAGCCAATATAGTGATGAGCAGTTCTTC

clone size: few
J gene: TRBJ2-7
D gene: TRBD2
V gene: TRBV11-1
CDR3 protein: CASSPASGRAAEQYF
CDR3 DNA: TGTGCCAGCAGCCCCGCTAGCGGGAGGGCCGCCGAGCAGTACTTC

clone size: NA
J gene: TRBJ2-3
D gene: TRBD1
V gene: TRBV20-1
CDR3 protein: CSAGGQYTDTQYF
CDR3 DNA: TGCAGTGCTGGGGGACAGTACACAGATACGCAGTATTTT

clone size: NA
J gene: TRBJ1-1
D gene: NA
V gene: TRBV29-1
CDR3 protein: CSVNRMGPTEAFF
CDR3 DNA: TGCAGCGTGAACCGAATGGGGCCGACTGAAGCTTTCTTT

clone size: NA
J gene: TRBJ1-5
D gene: NA
V gene: TRBV4-1
CDR3 protein: CASSQARGDQPQHF
CDR3 DNA: TGCGCCAGCAGCCAAGCCAGGGGTGATCAGCCCCAGCATTTT

clone size: NA
J gene: TRBJ2-3
D gene: NA
V gene: TRBV10-3
CDR3 protein: CAISSRGRDTQYF
CDR3 DNA: TGTGCCATCAGTAGCAGGGGTAGAGATACGCAGTATTTT

clone size: NA
J gene: TRBJ2-3
D gene: NA
V gene: TRBV18
CDR3 protein: CASSPDGRGIRDTQYF
CDR3 DNA: TGTGCCAGCTCGCCCGACGGGCGGGGAATTAGAGATACGCAGTATTTT

clone size: NA
J gene: TRBJ1-4
D gene: NA
V gene: TRBV27
CDR3 protein: CASSPSRVTNEKLFF
CDR3 DNA: TGTGCCAGCAGTCCCTCGAGGGTGACTAATGAAAAACTGTTTTTT

clone size: NA
J gene: TRBJ2-1
D gene: TRBD1
V gene: TRBV10-3
CDR3 protein: CAISEPQRPGQSNERFF
CDR3 DNA: TGTGCCATCAGTGAGCCCCAAAGACCGGGACAGTCGAATGAGCGGTTCTTC

clone size: NA
J gene: TRBJ2-5
D gene: NA
V gene: TRBV7-2
CDR3 protein: CASSLRSTTQYF
CDR3 DNA: TGTGCCAGCAGCTTACGGTCTACGACCCAGTACTTC

clone size: NA
J gene: TRBJ2-5
D gene: NA
V gene: TRBV5-1
CDR3 protein: CASSRQDQETQYF
CDR3 DNA: TGCGCCAGCAGCCGGCAGGACCAAGAGACCCAGTACTTC

clone size: NA
J gene: TRBJ2-5
D gene: TRBD2
V gene: TRBV18
CDR3 protein: CASSPSLLAGVETQYF
CDR3 DNA: TGTGCCAGCTCACCATCTCTACTAGCGGGAGTTGAGACCCAGTACTTC

clone size: NA
J gene: TRBJ2-7
D gene: NA
V gene: TRBV20-1
CDR3 protein: CSAALQGLEQYF
CDR3 DNA: TGCAGTGCCGCCCTACAGGGACTCGAGCAGTACTTC

clone size: few
J gene: TRBJ1-5
D gene: TRBD1
V gene: TRBV7-9
CDR3 protein: CASSLEGATLLQPQHF
CDR3 DNA: TGTGCCAGCAGCTTAGAGGGGGCGACACTCCTCCAGCCCCAGCATTTT

clone size: NA
J gene: TRBJ2-5
D gene: TRBD1
V gene: TRBV7-9
CDR3 protein: CASSLRTGSSKLETQYF
CDR3 DNA: TGTGCCAGCAGCTTACGGACAGGTTCGAGTAAATTGGAGACCCAGTACTTC

clone size: NA
J gene: TRBJ2-1
D gene: NA
V gene: TRBV7-9
CDR3 protein: CAIPRGGHGGYNEQFF
CDR3 DNA: TGTGCCATCCCGAGGGGGGGACACGGGGGCTACAATGAGCAGTTCTTC

clone size: NA
J gene: TRBJ1-2
D gene: NA
V gene: TRBV9
CDR3 protein: CASSQSQWGGELAGYTF
CDR3 DNA: TGTGCCAGCAGCCAATCCCAATGGGGCGGTGAACTAGCTGGCTACACCTTC

clone size: NA
J gene: TRBJ2-3
D gene: TRBD2
V gene: TRBV4-1
CDR3 protein: CANSHLSGFGTSGSSTDTQYF
CDR3 DNA: TGCGCCAACAGCCACCTAAGTGGGTTCGGGACTAGCGGGAGTAGCACAGATACGCAGTATTTT

clone size: few
J gene: TRBJ1-2
D gene: TRBD1
V gene: TRBV27
CDR3 protein: CASSLTTGAHYGYTF
CDR3 DNA: TGTGCCAGCAGTTTAACGACAGGGGCACACTATGGCTACACCTTC

clone size: NA
J gene: TRBJ2-5
D gene: NA
V gene: TRBV4-1
CDR3 protein: CASSQDGPGTTPGAQYF
CDR3 DNA: TGCGCCAGCAGCCAAGATGGTCCGGGGACCACTCCAGGGGCCCAGTACTTC

clone size: few
J gene: TRBJ2-3
D gene: TRBD2
V gene: TRBV3-1
CDR3 protein: CASSQDKLAGVDTQYF
CDR3 DNA: TGTGCCAGCAGCCAAGATAAGCTAGCGGGAGTGGATACGCAGTATTTT

clone size: NA
J gene: TRBJ2-3
D gene: NA
V gene: TRBV28
CDR3 protein: CASSYQADSLKYIDTQYF
CDR3 DNA: TGTGCCAGCAGTTACCAGGCAGACAGCCTCAAATATATAGATACGCAGTATTTT

clone size: NA
J gene: TRBJ1-2
D gene: NA
V gene: TRBV12-3/TRBV12-4
CDR3 protein: CASSLGGGGNGYTF
CDR3 DNA: TGTGCCAGCAGTTTAGGAGGCGGAGGGAATGGCTACACCTTC

clone size: NA
J gene: TRBJ1-2
D gene: NA
V gene: TRBV3-1
CDR3 protein: CASSQGRGAQDGYTF
CDR3 DNA: TGTGCCAGCAGCCAAGGTCGGGGGGCGCAGGATGGCTACACCTTC

clone size: NA
J gene: TRBJ2-7
D gene: TRBD2
V gene: TRBV5-6
CDR3 protein: CASSWGSGSDYEQYF
CDR3 DNA: TGTGCCAGCAGCTGGGGTAGCGGGAGTGACTACGAGCAGTACTTC

clone size: NA
J gene: TRBJ2-1
D gene: TRBD2
V gene: TRBV13
CDR3 protein: CASSLRGRGRHNEQFF
CDR3 DNA: TGTGCCAGCAGCTTACGAGGGAGGGGACGGCACAATGAGCAGTTCTTC

clone size: NA
J gene: TRBJ2-3
D gene: NA
V gene: TRBV2
CDR3 protein: CASSKVGTDTQYF
CDR3 DNA: TGTGCCAGCAGCAAGGTGGGCACAGATACGCAGTATTTT

clone size: NA
J gene: TRBJ2-7
D gene: NA
V gene: TRBV7-2
CDR3 protein: CASSPCHGADYEQYF
CDR3 DNA: TGTGCCAGCAGCCCATGCCACGGTGCTGACTACGAGCAGTACTTC

clone size: many
J gene: TRBJ2-1
D gene: NA
V gene: TRBV5-1
CDR3 protein: CASSSNYEQFF
CDR3 DNA: TGCGCCAGCAGCTCCAACTATGAGCAGTTCTTC

clone size: NA
J gene: TRBJ2-5
D gene: NA
V gene: TRBV18
CDR3 protein: CASSPPLGSETQYF
CDR3 DNA: TGTGCCAGCTCACCACCGTTAGGCTCAGAGACCCAGTACTTC

clone size: NA
J gene: TRBJ2-7
D gene: NA
V gene: TRBV11-2
CDR3 protein: CASSLGTGPLSYEQYF
CDR3 DNA: TGTGCCAGCAGCTTAGGGACGGGACCCCTATCCTACGAGCAGTACTTC

clone size: few
J gene: TRBJ2-3
D gene: NA
V gene: TRBV5-1
CDR3 protein: CASSLSPSRTDTQYF
CDR3 DNA: TGCGCCAGCAGCTTGTCCCCCAGTCGCACAGATACGCAGTATTTT

clone size: NA
J gene: TRBJ1-1
D gene: NA
V gene: TRBV12-5
CDR3 protein: CASGLTLGGNTEAFF
CDR3 DNA: TGTGCTAGTGGTTTGACCCTAGGGGGTAACACTGAAGCTTTCTTT

clone size: NA
J gene: TRBJ2-1
D gene: TRBD1
V gene: TRBV9
CDR3 protein: CASSVEGQGNNEQFF
CDR3 DNA: TGTGCCAGCAGCGTAGAGGGACAGGGTAACAATGAGCAGTTCTTC

clone size: NA
J gene: TRBJ1-6
D gene: NA
V gene: TRBV9
CDR3 protein: CASSVAGTDSPLHF
CDR3 DNA: TGTGCCAGCAGCGTAGCGGGTACTGATTCACCCCTCCACTTT

clone size: few
J gene: TRBJ2-1
D gene: NA
V gene: TRBV10-3
CDR3 protein: CAISEGGTHGNEQFF
CDR3 DNA: TGTGCCATCAGTGAAGGCGGGACACATGGGAATGAGCAGTTCTTC

clone size: NA
J gene: TRBJ2-7
D gene: TRBD2
V gene: TRBV4-2
CDR3 protein: CASSHDSGGSYNEQYF
CDR3 DNA: TGTGCCAGCAGCCATGATAGCGGGGGCTCCTACAATGAGCAGTACTTC

clone size: NA
J gene: TRBJ2-3
D gene: NA
V gene: TRBV27
CDR3 protein: CASTWGGLSTDAQYF
CDR3 DNA: TGTGCCAGCACCTGGGGCGGGTTGAGCACAGATGCGCAGTATTTT

clone size: NA
J gene: TRBJ1-3
D gene: NA
V gene: TRBV28
CDR3 protein: CASSSQSSGNTIYF
CDR3 DNA: TGTGCCAGCAGTTCGCAGAGCTCTGGAAACACCATATATTTT

clone size: NA
J gene: TRBJ1-1
D gene: TRBD1
V gene: TRBV12-3/TRBV12-4
CDR3 protein: CASTPGQSNTEAFF
CDR3 DNA: TGTGCCAGCACACCGGGACAGTCGAACACTGAAGCTTTCTTT

clone size: NA
J gene: TRBJ2-1
D gene: TRBD1
V gene: TRBV2
CDR3 protein: CASSTQGANNEQFF
CDR3 DNA: TGTGCCAGCAGTACGCAGGGGGCTAACAATGAGCAGTTCTTC

clone size: NA
J gene: TRBJ2-5
D gene: NA
V gene: TRBV11-2
CDR3 protein: CASSLGGVEQPFWETQYF
CDR3 DNA: TGTGCCAGCAGCTTAGGGGGGGTGGAGCAGCCTTTTTGGGAGACCCAGTACTTC

clone size: few
J gene: TRBJ2-4
D gene: NA
V gene: TRBV12-3/TRBV12-4
CDR3 protein: CASSSHGIAKNIQYF
CDR3 DNA: TGTGCCAGCAGTTCCCACGGTATCGCCAAAAACATTCAGTACTTC

clone size: NA
J gene: TRBJ2-1
D gene: TRBD2
V gene: TRBV19
CDR3 protein: CASSIVAGEGEQFF
CDR3 DNA: TGTGCCAGTAGTATAGTAGCGGGAGAGGGTGAGCAGTTCTTC

clone size: few
J gene: TRBJ2-7
D gene: TRBD1
V gene: TRBV12-3/TRBV12-4
CDR3 protein: CASSSGTGSAQQYF
CDR3 DNA: TGTGCCAGCAGCTCCGGGACAGGAAGCGCGCAGCAGTACTTC

clone size: NA
J gene: TRBJ2-1
D gene: NA
V gene: TRBV12-3/TRBV12-4
CDR3 protein: CASTITVVYEQFF
CDR3 DNA: TGTGCCAGCACCATAACCGTTGTCTATGAGCAGTTCTTC

clone size: NA
J gene: TRBJ2-7
D gene: NA
V gene: TRBV12-3/TRBV12-4
CDR3 protein: CASSSIAGPHYEQYF
CDR3 DNA: TGTGCCAGCAGTTCCATCGCCGGACCCCACTACGAGCAGTACTTC

clone size: NA
J gene: TRBJ2-3
D gene: TRBD2
V gene: TRBV20-1
CDR3 protein: CSATGGRALNTQYF
CDR3 DNA: TGCAGTGCCACGGGCGGGAGGGCCCTTAATACGCAGTATTTT